These 14 T cell receptor beta chains came from one sample sequenced in a study of blood T cell repertoires in COVID-19. Clones were read by immunoSEQ multiplex PCR, and TCRdb kept only the in-frame ones, dropping some. The data hold some 250,000 clones, with approximately 80% observed a single time. The sequencing sample was made of peripheral blood. These receptors all come from a young woman with acute or convalescent COVID-19.

The chain has TRBV7-8 and TRBJ1-3; tentative D call: TRBD1 (5 bases). Trimming cost V 2 bases and J 2 bases, with 10 bases left between them. The CDR3 loop spans 15 amino acids. The germline gives CDR1 SGHVS, CDR2 FQNEAQ. CDR3 coding DNA: TGTGCCAGCAGCTTACAGGGTGGGCCTGGAAACACCATATATTTT. Protein product: CASSLQGGPGNTIYF.

V is TRBV18 and J is TRBJ2-1; 8 nucleotides align to TRBD1. CDR3 length: 13 residues. Germline V CDR1 and CDR2: KGHSH, LQKENI. The J segment lost 9 bases and the V segment lost 6 bases, leaving 7 bases of the junction unmatched. The DNA of the CDR3 is TGTGCCAGCTCGATGCCAGGGGGCGGTGAGCAGTTCTTC. Its translation is CASSMPGGGEQFF.

This rearrangement joins TRBV7-2 to TRBJ2-7; 10 positions match TRBD2. The CDR3 sequence is 17 residues long. The V gene end was trimmed by 1 base and the J gene end by 4 bases; junction bases not matched to a gene: 10. In germline, CDR1 is SGHTA, CDR2 FQGNSA. The CDR3 DNA is TGTGCCAGCAGCTTAGTGGTATCAGCGGGAGGGGCTTACGAGCAGTACTTC. Translating gives CASSLVVSAGGAYEQYF.

The V call is TRBV14, the J call TRBJ1-2, with D unclear. Germline lookup yields CDR1 SGHDN and CDR2 FVKESK. This CDR3 is built from 13 residues. V lost 1 base to trimming and J lost 4 bases, with 7 bases between them. CDR3 amino acids: CASSQVRGYGYTF. The DNA for the CDR3 is TGTGCCAGCAGCCAAGTCCGGGGCTATGGCTACACCTTC.

This clone came up a few times. The chain couples TRBV4-3 to TRBJ1-3; TRBD1 might be the D (6 bases). Germline CDR1 is LGHNA and CDR2 is YSLEER. V was cut by 0 bases and J by 5 bases, with 8 bases left in between. CDR3 size: 14 residues. For the CDR3, the DNA is TGCGCCAGCAGCCAAGAAGGGGGTCGAAACACCATATATTTT. Its protein is CASSQEGGRNTIYF.

V gene TRBV5-1 combines with J gene TRBJ2-7; D might be TRBD1 (6 bases). CDR3 length equals 15 residues. CDR1 is SGHRS, CDR2 YFSETQ, per germline. Trimming took 4 bases from V and 6 from J, leaving 20 bases between them. CDR3 in DNA: TGCGCCAGCAGCCCAAGGACGTGGGAAGGGGGCGAGCAGTACTTC. Translation: CASSPRTWEGGEQYF.

The J gene is TRBJ1-4, the V gene TRBV18; 7 positions agree with TRBD1. Trimming cost V 2 bases and J 1 base; bases outside gene matches: 7. CDR1 KGHSH and CDR2 LQKENI come from the germline V gene. The CDR3 has 17 amino acids. CDR3 in amino acids: CASSPMTGSGTNEKLFF. Written as DNA, the CDR3 is TGTGCCAGCTCACCAATGACAGGGAGCGGAACTAATGAAAAACTGTTTTTT.

The chain is built from TRBV7-8 and TRBJ1-5; 10 nucleotides align to TRBD1. The CDR3 extends over 16 amino acids. Germline V gene data show CDR1 as SGHVS and CDR2 as FQNEAQ. V lost 1 base to trimming and J lost 3 bases; unmatched junction nucleotides: 3. The CDR3 DNA sequence: TGTGCCAGCAGCTTAGAGGGACAGGGGTACAATCAGCCCCAGCATTTT. Protein sequence: CASSLEGQGYNQPQHF.

This chain joins TRBV6-2 or TRBV6-3 and TRBJ1-2; 8 bases line up with TRBD1. J was trimmed by 8 bases and V by 4 bases; bases with no gene match: 6. From germline, CDR1 is MNHEY and CDR2 SVGEGT. This CDR3 has 13 residues. CDR3 nucleotide sequence: TGTGCCAGCAGTTTAGGACAGGGCGGCGGCTACACCTTC. Amino acid sequence: CASSLGQGGGYTF.

This clone showed up many times. The chain has TRBV6-6 and TRBJ1-1; D is ambiguous. The germline gives CDR1 MNHNY, CDR2 SVGAGI (reference sequence). The CDR3 spans 14 residues. V gave up 7 bases and J gave up 0 bases, with 12 bases separating them. The CDR3 region has the DNA TGTGCCAGCATCCCTTACCTAATGAACACTGAAGCTTTCTTT. It specifies CASIPYLMNTEAFF.

This clone turned up a few times. The chain carries TRBV1 and TRBJ1-5; the D call TRBD1 from the table was never checked on the DNA. TRBV1 is marked as a pseudogene. The CDR3 runs 14 residues. This chain's CDR3 is CTSSHEQFRQPQHF. The CDR3 region has the DNA TGCACCAGCAGCCACGAACAGTTTCGGCAGCCCCAGCATTTT.

The V call is TRBV29-1, the J call TRBJ1-1; 10 bases match TRBD1. V shed 6 bases, J shed 5 bases, and the junction held 6 bases outside the gene matches. The CDR3 loop spans 13 amino acids. CDR1 SQVTM and CDR2 ANQGSEA come from the germline V gene. CDR3 DNA: TGCAGCGTGAAAGGGACAGGGGCGACTGAAGCTTTCTTT. This translates into CSVKGTGATEAFF.

This rearrangement joins TRBV6-5 to TRBJ2-7; 8 bases match TRBD2. J lost 3 bases, V lost 4 bases, and 11 bases had no gene match. This CDR3 region has 16 residues. CDR1 and CDR2 from the germline V gene are MNHEY and SVGAGI. CDR3 DNA: TGTGCCAGCAGTTCGCCCCGGAGCGGGAGTTTCTACGAGCAGTACTTC. Its protein product is CASSSPRSGSFYEQYF.

The chain employs TRBV18 and TRBJ2-7; TRBD2 matches at 7 bases. This CDR3 contains 16 residues. Germline CDR1 reads KGHSH; CDR2 reads LQKENI. Unmatched junction bases numbered 11, after V lost 2 bases and J lost 4 bases. CDR3 DNA sequence: TGTGCCAGCTCACCAGTCGGTAGCGGGTGGTATTACGAGCAGTACTTC. Protein: CASSPVGSGWYYEQYF.